A selection of T cell receptor beta chains follows, all from one sample in a study of breast tumors, draining lymph nodes, adjacent tissues. One entry per CDR3 protein, called by TCRdb with MiXCR from the multiplex PCR reads. The repertoire holds 270,000 or so distinct CDR3 sequences, 30% to 35% seen once, with 0.85% to 1.3% in the top ten. Sequenced sample: axillary lymph node tissue. The receptor set was obtained from a female donor with breast cancer. Some clones in this sample may be carry-over from other donors' samples. Both conserved end residues are part of each CDR3. A D gene is named only where the DNA matches it firmly. Size values are once, few and many counts, or a class for expanded clones, and some rows have none.

CSVAPSGYTDTQYF TGCAGCGTTGCGCCTAGCGGGTATACAGATACGCAGTATTTT TRBV29-1 many TRBJ2-3 TRBD2
CASSPGGDTQYF TGTGCCAGCAGCCCCGGAGGAGATACGCAGTATTTT TRBV18 many TRBJ2-3 -
CASSGSGGGQETQYF TGTGCCAGCAGTGGTAGCGGAGGCGGGCAAGAGACCCAGTACTTC TRBV12-3/TRBV12-4 many TRBJ2-5 -
CASSPDRASNQPQHF TGTGCCAGCAGTCCCGACAGGGCAAGCAATCAGCCCCAGCATTTT TRBV2 many TRBJ1-5 TRBD1
CASSLGQNTGELFF TGTGCCAGTAGCCTGGGACAGAACACCGGGGAGCTGTTTTTT TRBV5-1 many TRBJ2-2 -
CSARVKRTDTQYF TGCAGTGCTAGAGTCAAGCGCACAGATACGCAGTATTTT TRBV20-1 many TRBJ2-3 -
CASSLAGGTDTQYF TGTGCCAGTAGCTTAGCGGGAGGCACAGATACGCAGTATTTT TRBV19 many TRBJ2-3 TRBD2
CASNAGPGELFF TGTGCCAGTAACGCCGGGCCCGGGGAGCTGTTTTTT TRBV19 many TRBJ2-2 -
CASSLQAAGVGNEQFF TGCGCCAGCAGCTTACAGGCTGCCGGAGTTGGCAATGAGCAGTTCTTC TRBV5-1 many TRBJ2-1 -
CASSFGIGTGTYEQYF TGTGCCAGCAGCTTTGGGATCGGGACAGGGACCTACGAGCAGTACTTC TRBV11-2 many TRBJ2-7 TRBD1
CSARKRVAGRNTQYF TGCAGTGCTAGGAAGAGGGTCGCAGGGAGGAATACGCAGTATTTT TRBV20-1 - TRBJ2-3 -
CAITGDRVNYEQYF TGTGCCATCACCGGGGACAGGGTGAACTACGAGCAGTACTTC TRBV10-3 many TRBJ2-7 TRBD1
CSAGQRNTEAFF TGCAGCGCGGGACAACGGAACACTGAAGCTTTCTTT TRBV29-1 - TRBJ1-1 -
CASSLGDSYGYTF TGTGCCAGCAGCTTAGGTGATTCGTATGGCTACACCTTC TRBV7-8 many TRBJ1-2 -
CASSYSPDSGEQFF TGTGCCAGCAGTTACTCCCCCGACTCGGGTGAGCAGTTCTTC TRBV6-6 few TRBJ2-1 -
CASSHLTSGRTDTQYF TGTGCCAGCTCCCATCTGACTAGCGGGAGGACAGATACGCAGTATTTT TRBV18 few TRBJ2-3 TRBD2
CASSFGVRETQYF TGTGCCAGCAGTTTTGGGGTGAGGGAGACCCAGTACTTC TRBV27 many TRBJ2-5 -
CASSYATADNSPLHF TGTGCCAGCAGCTACGCGACCGCAGATAATTCACCCCTCCACTTT TRBV9 - TRBJ1-6 -
CASSPSGATYEQYF TGTGCCAGCAGCCCCAGCGGAGCAACCTACGAGCAGTACTTC TRBV11-2 many TRBJ2-7 -
CASSQDNTNTEAFF TGTGCCAGCAGCCAAGACAACACGAACACTGAAGCTTTCTTT TRBV5-1 once TRBJ1-1 -
CASSQTATDTQYF TGCGCCAGCAGCCAGACAGCCACAGATACGCAGTATTTT TRBV4-1 many TRBJ2-3 -
CASSLAFSTGGSGYTF TGTGCCAGCAGCTTAGCGTTCTCAACGGGAGGGTCTGGCTACACCTTC TRBV7-8 - TRBJ1-2 -
CASSFGRKNEKLFF TGTGCCAGCAGCTTTGGAAGGAAGAATGAAAAACTGTTTTTT TRBV11-3 many TRBJ1-4 -
CASSLQPAGRRRGDTQYF TGTGCCAGCAGCTTACAACCGGCGGGCAGAAGGCGTGGAGATACGCAGTATTTT TRBV7-2 once TRBJ2-3 -
CASSKQVAYGYTF TGTGCCAGTAGTAAACAGGTAGCCTATGGCTACACCTTC TRBV19 many TRBJ1-2 -
CSAFLQSQETQYF TGCAGTGCTTTCCTGCAGAGTCAAGAGACCCAGTACTTC TRBV20-1 many TRBJ2-5 -